This TCR beta chain was sequenced for a study of early T cells in non-severe SARS-CoV-2 infection (dated by TCRdb to the early 2020s). Context from the whole study: TCR sequencing used bulk RNA from unsorted whole blood, so alpha and beta chains could not be paired. Paper-wide results and their limitations: Matching against VDJdb was skewed toward anti-spike CD8 responses, likely underestimated virus-specific expansions, and missed private and CD4 specificities.

This clonotype was detected ten times or more. Its antigen remains undetermined. Per-base qualities were not stored, and no clone one base away is much larger. The study was a case-control design nested within a healthcare worker cohort in London, UK, with weekly nasopharyngeal swab PCR tests and blood sampling. Between 23 and 31 March 2020, the week of the UK lockdown, healthcare workers were enrolled and then followed up weekly for as long as 16 weeks. Libraries were built with 5' RACE. Sequencing instrument: NextSeq 500. To correct for sequencing error and PCR bias, the TCR library protocol tagged individual cDNA molecules with unique molecular identifiers. Sequencing covered both TCR alpha and beta chains, and within each sample the abundances of alpha and beta sequences were tightly co-correlated. The paper's processing steps were these. Decombinator V4 was used to annotate TCR sequences for V gene, J gene and CDR3. Expanded TCRs were defined as changing significantly between any two time points under a Poisson model with p below 0.0001. TCR abundances were normalised to the total number of TCRs sequenced per sample and were expressed as counts per million. MAIT TCRs were defined by TRAV1-2 paired with TRAJ12, TRAJ20 or TRAJ33, and iNKT TCRs by TRAV10 paired with TRAJ18. VDJdb, accessed 1 November 2021, was searched for CMV, EBV and SARS-CoV-2 annotated TCRs, with TCRs annotated for multiple antigens excluded. TCRdb reprocessing: public reads trimmed at Q25 with fastp, clones called with MiXCR, in-frame beta chains kept. Records with the same CDR3 protein are collapsed into one entry carrying the most frequent genes and DNA. These V and J calls rely on TCRdb rather than the paper's analysis. The sample data list tens of thousands of distinct CDR3 sequences, and about 4.9% of these were observed just once. The leading ten clones occupy about 21% of the sample.

The CDR3 runs 16 amino acids, cysteine and phenylalanine included. CDR3 DNA only is kept here, 48 bases in frame from base 1. The germline ends are 17 bases apart after V is trimmed by 2 bases and J by 4 bases. The rearranged segments are TRBV12-3 or TRBV12-4 and TRBJ1-1; the D gene is perhaps TRBD1, on 6 matching bases. Sequencing used whole blood. The sequence was obtained from an adult who was a healthcare worker with PCR-confirmed SARS-CoV-2 infection or an uninfected control (not recorded which). The CDR3 reads as follows: CASSLTTGQLRTEAFF. The nucleotide sequence reads TGTGCCAGCAGTTTAACCACCGGACAGCTACGCACTGAAGCTTTCTTT.